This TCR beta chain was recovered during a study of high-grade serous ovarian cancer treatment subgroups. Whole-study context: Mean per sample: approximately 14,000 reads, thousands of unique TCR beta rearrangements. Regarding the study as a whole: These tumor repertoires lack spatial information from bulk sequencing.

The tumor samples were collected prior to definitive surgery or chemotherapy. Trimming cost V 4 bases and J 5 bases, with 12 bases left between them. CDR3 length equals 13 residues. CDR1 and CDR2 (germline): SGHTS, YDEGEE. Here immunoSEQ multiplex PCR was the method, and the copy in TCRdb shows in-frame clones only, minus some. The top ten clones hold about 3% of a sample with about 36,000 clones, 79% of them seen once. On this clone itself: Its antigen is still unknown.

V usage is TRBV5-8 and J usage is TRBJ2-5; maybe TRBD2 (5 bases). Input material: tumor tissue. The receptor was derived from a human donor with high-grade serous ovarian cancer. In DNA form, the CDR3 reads TGTGCCAGCAGCAGGAATACGGGGGAGACCCAGTACTTC. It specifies CASSRNTGETQYF.